The source of this T cell receptor (beta chain) is a study of blood T cell repertoires in COVID-19. Looking at the study overall: Samples representing acute and convalescent COVID-19 were sourced from the United States, Italy and Spain.

Germline V CDR1 and CDR2: SGDLS, YYNGEE. The V end lost 0 bases, the J end lost 2 bases, and 9 bases lay between the germline ends. CDR3 length: 15 amino acids. This clone was detected ten times or more. In the original processing: Amplification with reference gene primers provided the estimates of nucleated cell counts. Sequencing was performed with immunoSEQ multiplex PCR; in TCRdb, only in-frame clones are kept and a portion is missing. V and J calls plus clone size are reproduced from that table; the DNA served to infer D and trimming. Seen here are over 200,000 clones, approximately 89% observed once, and the top ten hold 4.5% to 5.5%.

The clonotype was recovered from a woman aged 40 to 50 with acute or convalescent COVID-19. V and J are TRBV9 and TRBJ1-5; tentative D call: TRBD1 (6 bases). Material for sequencing was peripheral blood. The CDR3 DNA reads TGTGCCAGCAGCGTAGGGACAGCGGGCAATCAGCCCCAGCATTTT. It codes for CASSVGTAGNQPQHF.